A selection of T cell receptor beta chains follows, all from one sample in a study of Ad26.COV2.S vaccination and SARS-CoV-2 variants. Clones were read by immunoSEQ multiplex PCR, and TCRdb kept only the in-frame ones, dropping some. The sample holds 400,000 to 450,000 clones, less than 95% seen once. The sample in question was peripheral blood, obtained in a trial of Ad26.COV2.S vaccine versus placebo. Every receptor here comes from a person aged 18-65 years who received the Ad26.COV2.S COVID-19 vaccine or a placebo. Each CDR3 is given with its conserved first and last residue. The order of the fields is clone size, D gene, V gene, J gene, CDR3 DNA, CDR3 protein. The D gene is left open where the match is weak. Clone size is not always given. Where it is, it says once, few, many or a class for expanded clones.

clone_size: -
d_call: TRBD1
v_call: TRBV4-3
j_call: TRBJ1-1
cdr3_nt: TGCGCCAGCAGCCGCGACAGGGAAAGGGCTTTCTTT
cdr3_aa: CASSRDRERAFF

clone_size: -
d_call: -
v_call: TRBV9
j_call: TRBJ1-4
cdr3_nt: TGTGCCAGCAGCGTGGGTGGACGGAGGTTAAATGAAAAACTGTTTTTT
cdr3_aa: CASSVGGRRLNEKLFF

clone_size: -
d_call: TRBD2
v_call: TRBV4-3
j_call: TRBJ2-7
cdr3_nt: TGCGCCAGCAGCCAGGGGATACTAGCGGGAGGCTACGAGCAGTACTTC
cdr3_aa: CASSQGILAGGYEQYF

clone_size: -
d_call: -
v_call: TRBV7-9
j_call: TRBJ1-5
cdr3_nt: TGTGCCAGCAGCTTAGCAGGGAATAGCAATCAGCCCCAGCATTTT
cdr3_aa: CASSLAGNSNQPQHF

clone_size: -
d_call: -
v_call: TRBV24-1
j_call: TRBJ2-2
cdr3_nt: TGTGCCACGGGGTTGGGAGGCACCGGGGAGCTGTTTTTT
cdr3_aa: CATGLGGTGELFF

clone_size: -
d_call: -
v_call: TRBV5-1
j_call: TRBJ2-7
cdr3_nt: TGCGCCAGCAGCTTCGGACAAATATACGAGCAGTACTTC
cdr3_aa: CASSFGQIYEQYF

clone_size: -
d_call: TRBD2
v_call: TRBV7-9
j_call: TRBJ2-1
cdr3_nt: TGTGCCAGCAGCCTAGGACTAGCGGGAACTGATTCGTACAATGAGCAGTTCTTC
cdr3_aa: CASSLGLAGTDSYNEQFF

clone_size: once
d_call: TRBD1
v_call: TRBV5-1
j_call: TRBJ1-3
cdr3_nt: TGCGCCAGCAGCTTGTCCCAGACAGGGGCGGTGGGAAACACCATATATTTT
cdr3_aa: CASSLSQTGAVGNTIYF

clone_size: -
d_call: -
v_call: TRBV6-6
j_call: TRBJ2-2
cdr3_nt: TGTGCCAGCAGCCGGACCCTAGGGGAGCTGTTTTTT
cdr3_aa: CASSRTLGELFF

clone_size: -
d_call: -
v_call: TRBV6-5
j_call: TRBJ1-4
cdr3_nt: TGTGCCAGCAGCCCCGGGTCATCAACTAATGAAAAACTGTTTTTT
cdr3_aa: CASSPGSSTNEKLFF

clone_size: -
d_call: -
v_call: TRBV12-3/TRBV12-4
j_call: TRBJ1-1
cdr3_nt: TGTGCCAGCAGTTTAGGCCCTTTCCAAGCTTTCTTT
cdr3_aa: CASSLGPFQAFF

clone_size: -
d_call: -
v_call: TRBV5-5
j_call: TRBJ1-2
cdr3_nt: TGTGCCAGCAGCTTGGTAACGAACAGGGAGCGGAACTATGGCTACACCTTC
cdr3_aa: CASSLVTNRERNYGYTF

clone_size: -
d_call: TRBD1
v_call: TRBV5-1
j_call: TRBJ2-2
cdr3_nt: TGCGCCAGCAGCTGGGACAGACTGAACACCGGGGAGCTGTTTTTT
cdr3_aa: CASSWDRLNTGELFF

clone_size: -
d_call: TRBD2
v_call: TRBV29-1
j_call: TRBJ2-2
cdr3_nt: TGCAGCGTTGCCCAACTTAGCGGGAGAGGTCCCGGGGAGCTGTTTTTT
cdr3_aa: CSVAQLSGRGPGELFF

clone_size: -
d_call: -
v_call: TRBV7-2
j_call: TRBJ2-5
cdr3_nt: TGTGCCAGCAGGGCAAGTCTCTACCAAGAGACCCAGTACTTC
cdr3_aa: CASRASLYQETQYF

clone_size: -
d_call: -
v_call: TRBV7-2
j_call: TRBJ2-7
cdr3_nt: TGTGCCAGCACTTCTAATTACGAGCAGTACTTC
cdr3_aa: CASTSNYEQYF

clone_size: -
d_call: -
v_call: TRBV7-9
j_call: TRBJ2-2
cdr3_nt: TGTGCCAGCAGCTTAATCGTACCGGGCGGCACCGGGGAGCTGTTTTTT
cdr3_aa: CASSLIVPGGTGELFF

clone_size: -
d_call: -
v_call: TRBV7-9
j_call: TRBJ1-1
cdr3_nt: TGTGCCAGCAGCACGGAGGTTCGCACTGAAGCTTTCTTT
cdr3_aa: CASSTEVRTEAFF

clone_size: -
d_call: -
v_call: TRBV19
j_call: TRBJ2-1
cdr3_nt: TGTGCCAGTAGTATACGAGCAAGCTCCTACAATGAGCAGTTCTTC
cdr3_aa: CASSIRASSYNEQFF

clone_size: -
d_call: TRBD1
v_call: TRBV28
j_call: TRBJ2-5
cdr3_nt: TGTGCCAGCAGTTTAGCGCAACAGGGGTACCAAGAGACCCAGTACTTC
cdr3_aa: CASSLAQQGYQETQYF

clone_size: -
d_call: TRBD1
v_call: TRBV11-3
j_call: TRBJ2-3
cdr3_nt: TGTGCCAGCAGCTCTCGAGGGGGCCTCACAGATACGCAGTATTTT
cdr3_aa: CASSSRGGLTDTQYF

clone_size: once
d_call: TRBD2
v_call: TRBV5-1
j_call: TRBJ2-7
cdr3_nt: TGCGCCAGCCTTACCGGGACTAGGGCTTCTGAGCAGTACTTC
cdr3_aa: CASLTGTRASEQYF

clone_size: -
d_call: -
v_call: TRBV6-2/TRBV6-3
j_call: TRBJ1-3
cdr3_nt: TGTGCCAGCAGTTACCCCGACACACCGTTCTCTGGAAACACCATATATTTT
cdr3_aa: CASSYPDTPFSGNTIYF

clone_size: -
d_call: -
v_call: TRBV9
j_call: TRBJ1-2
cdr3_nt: TGTGCCAGCACCTCCACGGTGGGAGGCTACACCTTC
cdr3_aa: CASTSTVGGYTF

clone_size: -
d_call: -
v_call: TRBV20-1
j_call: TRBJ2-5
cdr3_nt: TGCAGTGCTAGTCGGGGAGAAGAGACCCAGTACTTC
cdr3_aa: CSASRGEETQYF

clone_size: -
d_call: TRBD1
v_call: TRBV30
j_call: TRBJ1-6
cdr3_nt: TGTGCCTGGAGTGCCGGGACAGTTAATTCACCCCTCCACTTT
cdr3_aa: CAWSAGTVNSPLHF

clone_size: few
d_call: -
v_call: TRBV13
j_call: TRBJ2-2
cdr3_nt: TGTGCCAGCAACCCTTACCGATCGAACACCGGGGAGCTGTTTTTT
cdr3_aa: CASNPYRSNTGELFF

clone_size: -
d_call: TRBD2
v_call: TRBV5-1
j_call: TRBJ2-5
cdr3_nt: TGCGCCAGCAGCTTGGGGGGGACTAGGGGAGAGACCCAGTACTTC
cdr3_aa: CASSLGGTRGETQYF

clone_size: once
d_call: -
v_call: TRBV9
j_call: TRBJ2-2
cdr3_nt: TGTGCCAGCAGTATCCACGAGGGGCCATCGGGCGGGGAGCTGTTTTTT
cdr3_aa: CASSIHEGPSGGELFF

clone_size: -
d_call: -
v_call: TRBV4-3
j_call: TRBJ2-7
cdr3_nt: TGCGCCAGCAGCCCCTCCCACCGTCCATTCGAGCAGTACTTC
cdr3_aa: CASSPSHRPFEQYF

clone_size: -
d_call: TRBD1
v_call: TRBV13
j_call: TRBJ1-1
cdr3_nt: TGTGCCAGCAGCGACATTTTTCTCGGACAGGGGGAGACTGAAGCTTTCTTT
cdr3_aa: CASSDIFLGQGETEAFF

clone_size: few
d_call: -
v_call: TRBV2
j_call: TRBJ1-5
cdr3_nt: TGTGCCAGCACCAGCGGTCGGTTTGCGGAAACCTATAGCAATCAGCCCCAGCATTTT
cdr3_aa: CASTSGRFAETYSNQPQHF

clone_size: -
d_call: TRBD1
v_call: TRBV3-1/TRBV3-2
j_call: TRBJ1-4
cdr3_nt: TGTGCCAGCAGCCAAAACAGGGGCGGTGAAAAACTGTTTTTT
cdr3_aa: CASSQNRGGEKLFF

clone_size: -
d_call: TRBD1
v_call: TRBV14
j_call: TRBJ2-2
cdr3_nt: TGTGCCAGCAGCCCCCGACCACAGGGGGCGCCCGGGGAGCTGTTTTTT
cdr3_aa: CASSPRPQGAPGELFF

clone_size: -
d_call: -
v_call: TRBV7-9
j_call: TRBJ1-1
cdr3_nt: TGTGCCAGCAGCTTATCAGGGTGGCAAACTGAAGCTTTCTTT
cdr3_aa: CASSLSGWQTEAFF

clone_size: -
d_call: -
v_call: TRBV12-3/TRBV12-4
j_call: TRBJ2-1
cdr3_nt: TGTGCCAGCAGTTTATACAGGGCGAATGAGCAGTTCTTC
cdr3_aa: CASSLYRANEQFF

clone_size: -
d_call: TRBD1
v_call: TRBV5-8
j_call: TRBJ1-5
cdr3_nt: TGTGCCAGCAGCATCACAGGGGGCAACAATCAGCCCCAGCATTTT
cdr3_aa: CASSITGGNNQPQHF

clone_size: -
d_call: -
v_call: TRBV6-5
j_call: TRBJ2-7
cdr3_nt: TGTGCCAGCAGTTACTCGACGCCAGCGACTTCGTTTGAGCAGTACTTC
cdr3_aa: CASSYSTPATSFEQYF

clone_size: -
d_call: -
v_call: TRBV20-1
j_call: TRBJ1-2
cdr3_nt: TGCAGTGCTGCCTGGACGGATGGCTACACCTTC
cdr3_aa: CSAAWTDGYTF

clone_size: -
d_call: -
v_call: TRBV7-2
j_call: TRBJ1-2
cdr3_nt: TGTGCCAGCAGCTTGGACCGCAACCCCTATGGCTACACCTTC
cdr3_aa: CASSLDRNPYGYTF

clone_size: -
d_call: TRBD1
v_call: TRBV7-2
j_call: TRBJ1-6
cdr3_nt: TGTGCCAGCAGTTCTACGGACAGGCTGAGCTCCTATAATTCACCCCTCCACTTT
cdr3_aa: CASSSTDRLSSYNSPLHF

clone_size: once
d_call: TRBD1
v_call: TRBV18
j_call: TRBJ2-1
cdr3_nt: TGTGCCAGCTCACCCGTTGTCGGACAGGACTACAATGAGCAGTTCTTC
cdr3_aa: CASSPVVGQDYNEQFF

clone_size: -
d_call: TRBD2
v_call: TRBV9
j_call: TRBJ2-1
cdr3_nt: TGTGCCAGCAGCGTAGCGGCTAGCGGGAGGAGTTCCTACAATGAGCAGTTCTTC
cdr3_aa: CASSVAASGRSSYNEQFF

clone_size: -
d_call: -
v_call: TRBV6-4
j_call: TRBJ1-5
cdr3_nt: TGTGCCAGCAGTGAAGACCGGGATCAGCCCCAGCATTTT
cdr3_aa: CASSEDRDQPQHF

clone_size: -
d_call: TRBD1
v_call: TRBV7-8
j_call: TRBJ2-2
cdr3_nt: TGTGCCAGCAGCTTAGTGAGGACAGGGAACACCGGGGAGCTGTTTTTT
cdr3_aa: CASSLVRTGNTGELFF

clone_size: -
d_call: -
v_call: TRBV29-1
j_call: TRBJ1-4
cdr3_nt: TGCAGCGGCCTAGCGCCCGGTAATGAAAAACTGTTTTTT
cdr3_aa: CSGLAPGNEKLFF

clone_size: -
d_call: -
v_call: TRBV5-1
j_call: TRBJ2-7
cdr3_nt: TGCGCCAGCAGCTTAGTTGGCGGAGCCACCTACGAGCAGTACTTC
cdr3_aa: CASSLVGGATYEQYF

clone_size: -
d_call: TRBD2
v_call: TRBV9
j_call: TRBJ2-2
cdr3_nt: TGTGCCAGCAGCGTAGCTGTACTAGCGGGAGGGACCGGGGAGCTGTTTTTT
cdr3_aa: CASSVAVLAGGTGELFF

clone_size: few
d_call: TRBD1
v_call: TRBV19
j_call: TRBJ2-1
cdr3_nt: TGTGCCAGTAGTATAGGGGACAGGTCCAATGAGCAGTTCTTC
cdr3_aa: CASSIGDRSNEQFF

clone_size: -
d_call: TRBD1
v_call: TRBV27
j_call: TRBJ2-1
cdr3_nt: TGTGCCAGCAGCCCAGGGGGTGAGCAGTTCTTC
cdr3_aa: CASSPGGEQFF

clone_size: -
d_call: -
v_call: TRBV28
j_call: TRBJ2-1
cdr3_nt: TGTGCCAGCAGTTTTCCCGGGAGCCCAGCCTGGGATGAGCAGTTCTTC
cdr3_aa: CASSFPGSPAWDEQFF

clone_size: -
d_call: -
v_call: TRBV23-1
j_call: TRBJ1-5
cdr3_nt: TGCGCCAGCAGTCAACAAAGTTATCAGCCCCAGCATTTT
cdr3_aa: CASSQQSYQPQHF

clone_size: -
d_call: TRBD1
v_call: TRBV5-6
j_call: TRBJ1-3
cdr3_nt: TGTGCCAGCAGCTGGGGCTCGGGCAGGGGGTCTGGAAACACCATATATTTT
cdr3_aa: CASSWGSGRGSGNTIYF

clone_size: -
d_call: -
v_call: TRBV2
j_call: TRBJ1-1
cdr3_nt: TGTGCCAGCGTAGCCACTGAAGCTTTCTTT
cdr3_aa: CASVATEAFF